This paragraph reports one TCR beta chain. These data belong to a study of OX40 agonist ivuxolimab in advanced cancers. The CDR3 extends over 15 amino acids. In germline, CDR1 is LGHNA, CDR2 YSLEER. Trimming cost V 3 bases and J 2 bases; bases outside gene matches: 7. Libraries were prepared by immunoSEQ multiplex PCR; TCRdb keeps only in-frame clonotypes and omits some of them. The table has roughly 30,000 clones, roughly 84% seen once; the top ten hold about 18%. This receptor was obtained from an adult with an advanced solid tumor such as melanoma, head and neck, liver or kidney cancer. The chain has TRBV4-3 and TRBJ2-7, with 7 bases aligning to TRBD2. The sample was CD4+ or CD8+ T cells sorted from blood, taken in a trial of the OX40 agonist ivuxolimab. CDR3 loop: CASSQGTSATYEQYF. In nucleotides, the CDR3 is TGCGCCAGCAGCCAGGGCACTAGCGCGACCTACGAGCAGTACTTC.